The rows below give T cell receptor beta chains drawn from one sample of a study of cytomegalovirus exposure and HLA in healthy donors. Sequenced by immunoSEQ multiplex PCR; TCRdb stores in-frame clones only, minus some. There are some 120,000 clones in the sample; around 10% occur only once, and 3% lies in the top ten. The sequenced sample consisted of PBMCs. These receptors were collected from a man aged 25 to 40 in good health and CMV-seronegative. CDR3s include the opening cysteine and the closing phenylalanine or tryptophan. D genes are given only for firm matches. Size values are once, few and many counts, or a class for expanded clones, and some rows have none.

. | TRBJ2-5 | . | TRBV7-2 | CASSPSGGRETQYF | TGTGCCAGCAGTCCTTCGGGGGGCAGGGAGACCCAGTACTTC
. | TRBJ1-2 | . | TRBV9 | CASSSRGGYTF | TGTGCCAGCAGCTCACGGGGTGGCTACACCTTC
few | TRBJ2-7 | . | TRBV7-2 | CASSHERQTYEQYF | TGTGCCAGCAGCCACGAGAGGCAGACCTACGAGCAGTACTTC
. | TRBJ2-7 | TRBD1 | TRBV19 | CASKGTESYEQYF | TGTGCCAGTAAGGGGACAGAGTCCTACGAGCAGTACTTC
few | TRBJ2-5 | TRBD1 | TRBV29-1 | CSAPRGTGGVETQYF | TGCAGCGCCCCCCGTGGGACAGGGGGAGTGGAGACCCAGTACTTC
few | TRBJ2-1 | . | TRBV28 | CASSWGEAYNEQFF | TGTGCCAGCTCTTGGGGGGAGGCCTACAATGAGCAGTTCTTC
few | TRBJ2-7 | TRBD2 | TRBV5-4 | CASSQTLLAGGLYEQYF | TGTGCCAGCAGCCAAACTTTACTAGCGGGGGGACTCTACGAGCAGTACTTC
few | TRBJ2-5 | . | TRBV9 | CASSVEGFGRETQYF | TGTGCCAGCAGCGTAGAGGGGTTTGGACGGGAGACCCAGTACTTC
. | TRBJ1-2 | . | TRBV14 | CASSHGQYGYTF | TGTGCCAGCAGCCACGGACAATATGGCTACACCTTC
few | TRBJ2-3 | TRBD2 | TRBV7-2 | CASSSSSGGTFTDTQYF | TGTGCCAGCAGCTCCTCTAGCGGGGGGACATTCACAGATACGCAGTATTTT
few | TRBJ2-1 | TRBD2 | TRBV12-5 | CASGLAQIAGEQFF | TGTGCTAGTGGTTTGGCTCAGATAGCGGGGGAGCAGTTCTTC
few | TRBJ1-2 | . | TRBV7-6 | CASSSSGTYGYTF | TGTGCCAGCAGCTCCTCCGGGACATATGGCTACACCTTC
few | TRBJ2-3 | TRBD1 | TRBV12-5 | CASGRDRATDTQYF | TGTGCTAGTGGTAGGGACAGGGCGACAGATACGCAGTATTTT
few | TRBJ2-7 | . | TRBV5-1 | CASSSGTGSYEQYF | TGCGCCAGCAGCTCGGGGACTGGATCCTACGAGCAGTACTTC
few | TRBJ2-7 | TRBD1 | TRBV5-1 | CASSLGSGGYEQYF | TGCGCCAGCAGCTTGGGGTCAGGGGGCTACGAGCAGTACTTC
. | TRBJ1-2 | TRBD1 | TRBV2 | CASRGTGAYYGYTF | TGTGCCAGCAGGGGGACAGGGGCATACTATGGCTACACCTTC
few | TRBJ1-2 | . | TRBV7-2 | CASSETWGYTF | TGTGCCAGCAGCGAAACATGGGGCTACACCTTC
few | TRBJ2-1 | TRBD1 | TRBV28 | CASSLGTGGNEQFF | TGTGCCAGCAGTTTGGGGACAGGGGGGAATGAGCAGTTCTTC
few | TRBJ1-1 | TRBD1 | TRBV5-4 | CASTDRGRNTEAFF | TGTGCCAGCACCGACAGGGGGAGGAACACTGAAGCTTTCTTT
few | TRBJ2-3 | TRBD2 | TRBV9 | CASSPRLAGPADTQYF | TGTGCCAGCAGCCCCCGCCTAGCGGGACCCGCAGATACGCAGTATTTT
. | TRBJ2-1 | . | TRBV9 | CASSAGPGRENNEQFF | TGTGCCAGCAGCGCCGGCCCTGGTCGGGAGAACAATGAGCAGTTCTTC